A single sample is the source of the 8 T cell receptor beta chains below, sequenced in a study of CD8 T cells in ankylosing spondylitis. MiXCR, run by TCRdb on the 5' RACE reads, gives a single entry per CDR3 protein. The table lists approximately 250,000 distinct CDR3 sequences, over 9.5% of them singletons. The sequencing sample was made of blood, either unsorted or a sorted T cell fraction (not recorded which). Receptor source: a male donor with ankylosing spondylitis or in good health (not recorded which).

This chain joins TRBV18 and TRBJ2-1; possible D gene TRBD2, 6 bases. The CDR3 runs 17 residues. V dropped 3 bases and J dropped 0 bases, with 15 bases sitting between them. Germline V gene data show CDR1 as KGHSH and CDR2 as LQKENI. Here the CDR3 reads CASSPSTRMGSYNEQFF. The CDR3, as DNA: TGTGCCAGCTCACCCTCGACTAGAATGGGCTCCTACAATGAGCAGTTCTTC.

This chain links TRBV11-2 with TRBJ2-7; D gene unclear. CDR1 and CDR2 (germline): SGHAT, FQNNGV. The CDR3 is 14 amino acids. V lost 0 bases and J 2 bases, leaving 8 bases between the germline ends. This CDR3 reads CASSLDRFTYEQYF. CDR3 in DNA: TGTGCCAGCAGCTTAGACCGTTTCACCTACGAGCAGTACTTC.

This clonotype was picked up a small number of times. This chain connects TRBV20-1 to TRBJ2-1; a possible D gene is TRBD2 (5 bases). The CDR3 loop spans 18 amino acids. Germline V gives CDR1 DFQATT, CDR2 SNEGSKA (reference sequence). The V end was cut by 0 bases, the J end by 3 bases, with 21 bases between. As DNA, the CDR3 is TGCAGTGCTAGAGACTCTCTTAGAGCGGACGCGGGCTACAATGAGCAGTTCTTC. This encodes CSARDSLRADAGYNEQFF.

In its sample, this clonotype was seen many times. V usage is TRBV5-1 and J usage is TRBJ2-2; 7 nucleotides agree with TRBD2. Germline CDR1 and CDR2: SGHRS and YFSETQ. This CDR3 has 16 amino acids. Losses at the gene ends were 4 bases for V and 2 bases for J; bases not matched to a gene: 8. CDR3 sequence: CASSPGTTINTGELFF. CDR3 sequence (DNA): TGCGCCAGCAGCCCCGGGACTACCATTAACACCGGGGAGCTGTTTTTT.

This clonotype showed up just a few times. The chain carries TRBV4-1 and TRBJ1-1, with 7 bases matching TRBD1. Germline CDR1 is MGHRA and CDR2 is YSYEKL. V lost 4 bases to trimming and J lost 7 bases; unmatched junction nucleotides: 3. The CDR3 is made up of 12 amino acids. In DNA, the CDR3 is TGCGCCAGCAGCCGACAGGGTAATGAAGCTTTCTTT. Amino acids: CASSRQGNEAFF.

This chain connects TRBV2 to TRBJ2-3, with no clear D. Germline V CDR1 and CDR2: SNHLY, FYNNEI. CDR3 length: 13 amino acids. CDR3 nucleotide sequence: TGTGCGAGCGCCCCCCTTTACACAGATACGCAGTATTTT. The encoded protein is CASAPLYTDTQYF.

There are many counts of this clonotype. J is TRBJ2-2 and V is TRBV15, with 7 bases identical to TRBD2. CDR3 length: 16 amino acids. Germline V lookup: CDR1 LNHNV, CDR2 YYDKDF (reference sequence). With V trimmed by 1 base and J by 4 bases, 6 bases remained unmatched. The CDR3 DNA reads TGTGCCACCAGCAGAGGAAGCGGGGCGGGCACCGGGGAGCTGTTTTTT. As protein: CATSRGSGAGTGELFF.

This clonotype has a count of ten or more. V usage is TRBV10-3 and J usage is TRBJ2-7; TRBD1 matches 9 bases. Germline-derived CDR1 and CDR2 are ENHRY and SYGVKD. V trimming: 0 bases; J trimming: 0 bases; junction bases outside the gene matches: 0. The CDR3 covers 15 residues. DNA of the CDR3: TGTGCCATCAGTGAGTCGACAGGGGGCTCCTACGAGCAGTACTTC. Translated, it gives CAISESTGGSYEQYF.